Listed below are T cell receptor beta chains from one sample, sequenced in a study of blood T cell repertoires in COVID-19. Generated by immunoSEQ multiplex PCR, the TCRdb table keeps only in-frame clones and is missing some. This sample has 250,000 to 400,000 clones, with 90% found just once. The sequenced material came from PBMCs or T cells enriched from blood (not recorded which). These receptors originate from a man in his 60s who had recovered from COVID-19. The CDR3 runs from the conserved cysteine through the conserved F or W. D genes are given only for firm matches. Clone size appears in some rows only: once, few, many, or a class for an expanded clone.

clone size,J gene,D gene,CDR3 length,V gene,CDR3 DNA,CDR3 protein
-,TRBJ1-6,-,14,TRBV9,TGTGCCAGCAGCGAGACAGCCCAGGGTTCACCCCTCCACTTT,CASSETAQGSPLHF
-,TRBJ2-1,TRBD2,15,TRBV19,TGTGCCAGTAGTATCCCTAGCGGGGGAATCAATGAGCAGTTCTTC,CASSIPSGGINEQFF
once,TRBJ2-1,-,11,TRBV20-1,TGCGGTGGGAGCTCCTACAATGAGCAGTTCTTC,CGGSSYNEQFF
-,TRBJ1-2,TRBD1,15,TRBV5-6,TGTGCCAGCAGCTTCGGGACAGGGGTAGGCTATGGCTACACCTTC,CASSFGTGVGYGYTF
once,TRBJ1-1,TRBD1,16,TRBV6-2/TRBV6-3,TGTGCCAGCAGTTACTCGAGGGACAGGGGATATACTGAAGCTTTCTTT,CASSYSRDRGYTEAFF
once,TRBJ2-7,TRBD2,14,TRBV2,TGTGCCATGCGGGCGGGAGGGCCTCTCACCGAGCAGTACTTC,CAMRAGGPLTEQYF
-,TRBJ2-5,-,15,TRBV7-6,TGTGCCAGCAGCAGCAGGACAGCAACGGGGGAGACCCAGTACTTC,CASSSRTATGETQYF
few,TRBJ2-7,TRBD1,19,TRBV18,TGTGCCAGCTCACCACGTCGGGACAGGGGGCTTAGTGGAACCTACGAGCAGTACTTC,CASSPRRDRGLSGTYEQYF
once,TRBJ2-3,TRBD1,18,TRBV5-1,TGCGCCAGCAGCTACCAAAAACAGGGGGCGTCGGGCACAGATACGCAGTATTTT,CASSYQKQGASGTDTQYF
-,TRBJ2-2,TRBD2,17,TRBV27,TGTGCCAGCTCTTCCCTGGCGGAGCGGGAGATCGCCGGGGAGCTGTTTTTT,CASSSLAEREIAGELFF
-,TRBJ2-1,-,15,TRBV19,TGTGCCAGTACCCGGCGGGACCCTTCCGTCAATGAGCAGTTCTTC,CASTRRDPSVNEQFF